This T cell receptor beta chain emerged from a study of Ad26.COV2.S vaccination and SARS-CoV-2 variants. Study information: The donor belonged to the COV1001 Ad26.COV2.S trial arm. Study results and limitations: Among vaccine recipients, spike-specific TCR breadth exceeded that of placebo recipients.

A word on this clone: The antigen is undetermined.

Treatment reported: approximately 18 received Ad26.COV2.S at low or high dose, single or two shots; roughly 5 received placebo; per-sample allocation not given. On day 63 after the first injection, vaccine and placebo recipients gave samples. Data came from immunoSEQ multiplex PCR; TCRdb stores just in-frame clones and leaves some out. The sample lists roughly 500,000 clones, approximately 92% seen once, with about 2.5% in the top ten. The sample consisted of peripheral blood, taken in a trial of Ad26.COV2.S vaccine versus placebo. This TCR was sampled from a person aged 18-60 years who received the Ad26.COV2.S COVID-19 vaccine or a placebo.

The CDR3 loop is CASSLYGGEWSNQPQHF. In nucleotides, the CDR3 is TGTGCCAGCAGTTTATACGGAGGGGAGTGGAGCAATCAGCCCCAGCATTTT. V and J are TRBV28 and TRBJ1-5; tentative D call: TRBD1 (5 bases). V was trimmed by 1 base and J by 1 base, leaving 14 bases between them. The CDR3 is made up of 17 amino acids. Germline V CDR1 and CDR2: MDHEN, SYDVKM.